A single T cell receptor (beta chain) is shown here with its context. Its antigen is currently unknown. The repertoire was sequenced with immunoSEQ multiplex PCR; TCRdb's copy has only in-frame clones and lacks some. The data contain 15,000 to 25,000 clones, about 90% of them singletons. The source of the sample is a study of T cells in localized non-small cell lung cancer. Study-wide findings and caveats: When the top 100 tumor clones were examined, a median around 58 of them also appeared in the adjacent lung, which was paired and uninvolved. The study found T cell clonality highest in uninvolved adjacent lung, above tumor. Heterogeneity is still possible, as just one tumor region was sequenced.

The material was peripheral blood, obtained before any cancer treatment. This receptor was taken from a male donor aged 60 or over with stage I squamous cell lung carcinoma.

The CDR3 loop reads CASSLLAGRATNTGELFF. Here the CDR3 DNA reads TGTGCCAGCAGTTTATTAGCGGGCAGGGCTACGAACACCGGGGAGCTGTTTTTT. This chain links TRBV27 with TRBJ2-2; TRBD2 agrees at 7 bases. This CDR3 is built from 18 residues. Germline V gene lookup returns CDR1 MNHEY and CDR2 SMNVEV (reference sequence). Trimming cost V 1 base and J 0 bases; bases outside gene matches: 8.